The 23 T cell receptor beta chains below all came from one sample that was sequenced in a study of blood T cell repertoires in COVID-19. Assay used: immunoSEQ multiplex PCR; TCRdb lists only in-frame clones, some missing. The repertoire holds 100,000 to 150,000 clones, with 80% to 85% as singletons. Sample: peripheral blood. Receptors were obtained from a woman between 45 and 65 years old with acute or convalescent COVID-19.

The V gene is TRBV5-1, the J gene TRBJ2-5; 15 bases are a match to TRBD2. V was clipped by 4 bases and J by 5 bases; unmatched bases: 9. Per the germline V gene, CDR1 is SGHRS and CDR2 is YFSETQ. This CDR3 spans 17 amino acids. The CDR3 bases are TGCGCCAGCAGCCTATTGGGACTAGCGGGAGGAAGCGAGACCCAGTACTTC. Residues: CASSLLGLAGGSETQYF.

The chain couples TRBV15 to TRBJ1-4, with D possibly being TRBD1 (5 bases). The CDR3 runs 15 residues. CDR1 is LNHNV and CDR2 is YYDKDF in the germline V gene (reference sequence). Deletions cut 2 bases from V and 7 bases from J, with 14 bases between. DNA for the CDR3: TGTGCCACCAGCAGAAGTAGGGGCGATGGTGAAAAACTGTTTTTT. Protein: CATSRSRGDGEKLFF. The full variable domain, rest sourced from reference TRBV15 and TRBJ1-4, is DAMVIQNPRYQVTQFGKPVTLSCSQTLNHNVMYWYQQKSSQAPKLLFHYYDKDFNNEADTPDNFQSRRPNTSFCFLDIRSPGLGDTAMYLCATSRSRGDGEKLFFGSGTQLSVL.

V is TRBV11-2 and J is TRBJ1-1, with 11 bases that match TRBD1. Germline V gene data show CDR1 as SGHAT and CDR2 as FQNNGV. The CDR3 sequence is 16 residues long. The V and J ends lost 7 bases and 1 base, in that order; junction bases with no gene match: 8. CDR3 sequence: CASNPRTGGWNTEAFF. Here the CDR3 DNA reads TGTGCCAGCAATCCTCGGACAGGGGGCTGGAACACTGAAGCTTTCTTT.

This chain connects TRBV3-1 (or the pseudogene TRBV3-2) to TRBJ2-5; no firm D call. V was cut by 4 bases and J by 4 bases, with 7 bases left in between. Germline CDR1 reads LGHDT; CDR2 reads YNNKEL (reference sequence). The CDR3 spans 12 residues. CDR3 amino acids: CASSLNGETQYF. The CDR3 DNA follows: TGTGCCAGCAGCCTTAACGGAGAGACCCAGTACTTC.

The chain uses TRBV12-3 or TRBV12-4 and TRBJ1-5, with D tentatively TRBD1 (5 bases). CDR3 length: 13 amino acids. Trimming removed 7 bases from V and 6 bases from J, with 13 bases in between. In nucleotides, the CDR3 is TGTGCCAGCACCTTGGGGGGAGGTCAGCCCCAGCATTTT. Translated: CASTLGGGQPQHF.

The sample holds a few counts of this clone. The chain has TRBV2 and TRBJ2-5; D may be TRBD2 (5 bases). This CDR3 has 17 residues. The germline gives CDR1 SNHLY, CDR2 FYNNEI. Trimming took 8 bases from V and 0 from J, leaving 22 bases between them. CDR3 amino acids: CASLPGYSDDYQETQYF. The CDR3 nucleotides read TGTGCCAGCCTACCGGGTTATAGCGATGACTACCAAGAGACCCAGTACTTC.

The CDR3 nucleotides read TGCAGCGTTGCTCTAGCGGGAGGTGAGCAGTTCTTC. Translating it yields CSVALAGGEQFF. J is TRBJ2-1 and V is TRBV29-1, with TRBD2 identical over 11 bases. There are 12 residues in the CDR3. CDR1 and CDR2 (germline): SQVTM, ANQGSEA. Trimming at V came to 4 bases and at J to 9 bases, leaving 2 bases not matched to a gene.

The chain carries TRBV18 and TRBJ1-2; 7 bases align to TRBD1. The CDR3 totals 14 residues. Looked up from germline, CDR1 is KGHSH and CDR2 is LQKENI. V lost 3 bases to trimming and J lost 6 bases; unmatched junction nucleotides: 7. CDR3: CASSPRQGLDGYTF. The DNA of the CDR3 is TGTGCCAGCTCACCTAGACAGGGATTGGATGGCTACACCTTC.

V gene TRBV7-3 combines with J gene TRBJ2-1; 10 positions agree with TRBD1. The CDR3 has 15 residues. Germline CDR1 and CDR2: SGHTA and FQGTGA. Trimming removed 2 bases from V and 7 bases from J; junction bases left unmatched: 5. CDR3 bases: TGTGCCAGCAGCTTATGGGGACAGGGGTGGAATGAGCAGTTCTTC. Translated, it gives CASSLWGQGWNEQFF. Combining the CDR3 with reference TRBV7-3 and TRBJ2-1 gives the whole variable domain GAGVSQTPSNKVTEKGKYVELRCDPISGHTALYWYRQSLGQGPEFLIYFQGTGAADDSGLPNDRFFAVRPEGSVSTLKIQRTERGDSAVYLCASSLWGQGWNEQFFGPGTRLTVL.

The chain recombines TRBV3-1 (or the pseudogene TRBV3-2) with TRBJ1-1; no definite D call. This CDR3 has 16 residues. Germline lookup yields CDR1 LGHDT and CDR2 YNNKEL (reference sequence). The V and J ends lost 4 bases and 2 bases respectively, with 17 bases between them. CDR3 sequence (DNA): TGTGCCAGCAGCCTCCTCCCCCCCGCAGGAAACACTGAAGCTTTCTTT. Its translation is CASSLLPPAGNTEAFF.

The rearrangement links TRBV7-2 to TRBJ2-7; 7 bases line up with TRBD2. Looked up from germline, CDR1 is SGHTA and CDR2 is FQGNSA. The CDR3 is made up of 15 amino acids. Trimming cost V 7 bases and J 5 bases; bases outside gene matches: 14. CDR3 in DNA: TGTGCCAGCACCCTAACCCGAGCGGGATTTGACGAGCAGTACTTC. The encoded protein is CASTLTRAGFDEQYF.

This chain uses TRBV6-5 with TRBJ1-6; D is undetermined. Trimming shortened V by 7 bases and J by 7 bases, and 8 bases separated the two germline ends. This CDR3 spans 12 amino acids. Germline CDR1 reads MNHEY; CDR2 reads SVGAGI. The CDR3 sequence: CASKLPNSPLHF. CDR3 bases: TGTGCCAGCAAACTGCCCAATTCACCCCTCCACTTT.

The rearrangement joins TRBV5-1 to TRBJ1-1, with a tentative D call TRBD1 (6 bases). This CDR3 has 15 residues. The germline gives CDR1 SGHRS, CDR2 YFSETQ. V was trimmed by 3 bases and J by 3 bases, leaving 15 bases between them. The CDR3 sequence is CASSSRGIRDTEAFF. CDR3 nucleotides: TGCGCCAGCAGCTCCAGGGGTATCAGGGACACTGAAGCTTTCTTT.

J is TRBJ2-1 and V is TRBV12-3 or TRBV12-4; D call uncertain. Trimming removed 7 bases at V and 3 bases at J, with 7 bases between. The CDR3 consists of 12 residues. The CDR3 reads CASTRSYNEQFF. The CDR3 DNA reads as TGTGCCAGCACCCGGAGCTACAATGAGCAGTTCTTC.

CDR3 sequence (DNA): TGTGCCAGCAGTCCTACAGGGGTAACAGATACGCAGTATTTT. Its translation: CASSPTGVTDTQYF. This rearrangement joins TRBV28 to TRBJ2-3; 7 nucleotides match TRBD1. Losses at the gene ends were 5 bases for V and 3 bases for J; bases not matched to a gene: 5. Germline-derived CDR1 and CDR2 are MDHEN and SYDVKM. CDR3 length: 14 residues.

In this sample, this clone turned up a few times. As DNA, the CDR3 is TGTGCCAGCAGCTTGGACAGGGGGTCGTATAGCAATCAGCCCCAGCATTTT. Amino acids: CASSLDRGSYSNQPQHF. This chain uses TRBV5-5 with TRBJ1-5; TRBD1 matches at 8 bases. Germline V gene sequence: CDR1 SGHKS, CDR2 YYEKEE (reference sequence). The CDR3 is made up of 17 amino acids. The ends lost 0 bases at V and 0 bases at J; junction bases unmatched: 5.

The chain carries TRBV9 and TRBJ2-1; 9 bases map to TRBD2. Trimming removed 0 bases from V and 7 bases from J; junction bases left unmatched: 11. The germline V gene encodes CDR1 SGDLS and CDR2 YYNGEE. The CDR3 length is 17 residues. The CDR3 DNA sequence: TGTGCCAGCAGCGTAGAGGAGGGCGGGAGGGCTCGGAATGAGCAGTTCTTC. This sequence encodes CASSVEEGGRARNEQFF. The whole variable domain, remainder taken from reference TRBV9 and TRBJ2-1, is DSGVTQTPKHLITATGQRVTLRCSPRSGDLSVYWYQQSLDQGLQFLIQYYNGEERAKGNILERFSAQQFPDLHSELNLSSLELGDSALYFCASSVEEGGRARNEQFFGPGTRLTVL.

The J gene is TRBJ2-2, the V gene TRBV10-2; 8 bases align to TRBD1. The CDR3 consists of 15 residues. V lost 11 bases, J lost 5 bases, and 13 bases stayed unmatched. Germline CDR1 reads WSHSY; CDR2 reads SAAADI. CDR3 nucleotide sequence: TGCGCCGCCTGTAACGGACAGGGCTGGACCGGGGAGCTGTTTTTT. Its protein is CAACNGQGWTGELFF.

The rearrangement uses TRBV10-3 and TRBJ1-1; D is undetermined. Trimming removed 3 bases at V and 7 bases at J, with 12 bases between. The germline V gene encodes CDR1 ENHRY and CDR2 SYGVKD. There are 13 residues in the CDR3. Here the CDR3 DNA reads TGTGCCATCAGTGAAGAGGTGAAGGATGAAGCTTTCTTT. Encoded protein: CAISEEVKDEAFF.

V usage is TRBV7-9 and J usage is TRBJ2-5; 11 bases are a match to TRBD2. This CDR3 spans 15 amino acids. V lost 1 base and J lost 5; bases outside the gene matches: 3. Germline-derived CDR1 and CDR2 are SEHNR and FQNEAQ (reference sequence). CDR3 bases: TGTGCCAGCAGCTTAGTACTAGCGGGAGCTGAGACCCAGTACTTC. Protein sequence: CASSLVLAGAETQYF.

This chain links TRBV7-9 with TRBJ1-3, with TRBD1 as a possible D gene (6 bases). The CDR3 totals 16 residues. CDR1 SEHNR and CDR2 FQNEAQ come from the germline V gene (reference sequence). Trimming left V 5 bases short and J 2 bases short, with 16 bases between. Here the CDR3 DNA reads TGTGCCAGCAGCCCAGGACAGTTGAGCGCTGGAAACACCATATATTTT. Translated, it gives CASSPGQLSAGNTIYF.

This CDR3 reads CASSVGVVSYEQYF. The CDR3 DNA reads TGTGCCAGCAGCGTCGGGGTAGTTTCCTACGAGCAGTACTTC. The chain combines TRBV9 with TRBJ2-7; D is perhaps TRBD2 (5 bases). CDR3 length: 14 amino acids. V lost 2 bases and J 1 base, leaving 10 bases between the germline ends. Germline V gene data show CDR1 as SGDLS and CDR2 as YYNGEE.

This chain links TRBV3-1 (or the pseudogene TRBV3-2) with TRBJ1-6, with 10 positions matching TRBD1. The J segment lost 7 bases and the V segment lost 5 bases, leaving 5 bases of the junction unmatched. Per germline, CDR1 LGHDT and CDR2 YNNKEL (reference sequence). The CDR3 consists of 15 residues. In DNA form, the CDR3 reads TGTGCCAGCAGCGACCGGGACAGGGGAAATTCACCCCTCCACTTT. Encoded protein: CASSDRDRGNSPLHF.